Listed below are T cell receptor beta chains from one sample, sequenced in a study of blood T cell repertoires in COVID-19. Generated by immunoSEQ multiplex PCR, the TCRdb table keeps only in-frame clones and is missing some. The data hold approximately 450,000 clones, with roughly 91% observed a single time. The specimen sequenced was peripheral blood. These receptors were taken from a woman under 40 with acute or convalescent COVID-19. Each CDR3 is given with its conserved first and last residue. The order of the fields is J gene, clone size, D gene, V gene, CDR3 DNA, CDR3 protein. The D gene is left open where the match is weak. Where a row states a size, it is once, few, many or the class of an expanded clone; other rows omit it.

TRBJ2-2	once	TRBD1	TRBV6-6	TGTGCCAGCACGAAGGACAGGGGGCCCGGGGAGCTGTTTTTT	CASTKDRGPGELFF
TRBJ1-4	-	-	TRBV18	TGTGCCAGCTCACCCCAAGGAGTGGAGAATGAAAAACTGTTTTTT	CASSPQGVENEKLFF
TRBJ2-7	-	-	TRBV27	TGTGCCAGCAGTTTACGGGGTGGCCAACCCTACGAGCAGTACTTC	CASSLRGGQPYEQYF
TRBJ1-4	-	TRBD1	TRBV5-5	TGTGCCAGCAGCGGGGGGACAGGGAAGGGTGAAAAACTGTTTTTT	CASSGGTGKGEKLFF
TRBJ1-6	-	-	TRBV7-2	TGTGCCAGCAGCCCCTGGAGGGCCTATAATTCACCCCTCCACTTT	CASSPWRAYNSPLHF
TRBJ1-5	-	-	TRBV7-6	TGTGCCAGCAGCTTAGCAGGGTATAGGGGTCAGCCCCAGCATTTT	CASSLAGYRGQPQHF
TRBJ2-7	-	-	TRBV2	TGTGCCAGCAGTGGTTACGGGCAGTACTTC	CASSGYGQYF
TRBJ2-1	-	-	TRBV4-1	TGCGCCAGCAGCCAAGGCGGGACAGTCTACAATGAGCAGTTCTTC	CASSQGGTVYNEQFF
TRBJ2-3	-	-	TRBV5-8	TGTGCCAGCAGCTTGGCTTTATCGCGGCAGACAGATACGCAGTATTTT	CASSLALSRQTDTQYF
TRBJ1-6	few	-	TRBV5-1	TGCGCCAGCAGCTTGTACGGGAATAATTCACCCCTCCACTTT	CASSLYGNNSPLHF
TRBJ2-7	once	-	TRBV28	TGTGCCAGCAGGAATCGGGGAACCGCCTACGAGCAGTACTTC	CASRNRGTAYEQYF
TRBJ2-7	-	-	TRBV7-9	TGTGCCAGCAGCCCCGAAGAAAGGGGCTGGGGCTACGAGCAGTACTTC	CASSPEERGWGYEQYF
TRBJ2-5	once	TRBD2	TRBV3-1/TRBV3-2	TGTGCCAGCAGCGAGCGGGGGGTTTCCGTTGAGACCCAGTACTTC	CASSERGVSVETQYF
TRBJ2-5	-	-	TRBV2	TGTGCCAGCAGTGATTGGCTAGACCAAGAGACCCAGTACTTC	CASSDWLDQETQYF
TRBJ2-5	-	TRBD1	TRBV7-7	TGTGCCAGCAGCCCAAGGACAGGGTGGTTAGAGACCCAGTACTTC	CASSPRTGWLETQYF
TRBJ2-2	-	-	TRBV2	TGTGCCGGAGGGATTAAGACCGGGGAGCTGTTTTTT	CAGGIKTGELFF